This T cell receptor beta chain comes out of a study of post-analysis software for immune sequencing data. TCR beta cDNA libraries had unique molecular identifiers. Input of roughly 0.95 to 10 million T cells yielded around 500,000 cDNA molecules. TCRdb reprocessed the PCR reads via MiXCR and lists one record per CDR3 protein. The repertoire has around 500,000 distinct CDR3 sequences, 30% to 40% of them found once; the top ten carry 4.5% to 7.5%. The study, taken as a whole, reports: Elevated frequency relative to controls characterized 4 or 5 TRBV segments in patients, TRBV5-6, TRBV5-1 and TRBV20-1 among them.

A note on this clonotype: No antigen is known for it.

The V end lost 2 bases, the J end lost 5 bases, and 15 bases lay between the germline ends. The V gene's germline CDR1 is DFQATT and CDR2 SNEGSKA (reference sequence). This CDR3 has 15 residues. Sequencing was performed on blood. The sequence was obtained from a girl aged 2-17 years with multiple sclerosis. This chain connects TRBV20-1 to TRBJ1-4; D gene uncertain. The CDR3 sequence is CSARSTNTRNEKLFF. The CDR3 DNA sequence: TGCAGTGCTAGATCAACTAATACCCGGAATGAAAAACTGTTTTTT.